This T cell receptor beta chain is from a study of blood T cell repertoires in COVID-19. Overall study: Donors in the United States, Italy and Spain gave samples during acute or convalescent COVID-19. PBMCs, B-cell-depleted T cells, or T cells provided the cDNA or gDNA that made up the material.

In this sample, this clone turned up once. This CDR3 is built from 19 residues. Germline assignment: CDR1 MNHNY and CDR2 SVGAGI (reference sequence). Trimming cost V 5 bases and J 5 bases; bases outside gene matches: 20. Some clones are missing from TCRdb's copy, which holds only in-frame ones; the method was immunoSEQ multiplex PCR. Of approximately 470,000 clones listed, roughly 88% are singletons. The sequencing input was peripheral blood. This TCR came from a human donor in a cohort sampled during active COVID-19. The gene calls are TRBV6-6 and TRBJ2-1; 8 positions agree with TRBD2. The CDR3 sequence is CASSQKGLAGPLQNNEQFF. The CDR3 coding sequence is TGTGCCAGCAGTCAAAAGGGGCTAGCGGGTCCACTTCAAAACAATGAGCAGTTCTTC.